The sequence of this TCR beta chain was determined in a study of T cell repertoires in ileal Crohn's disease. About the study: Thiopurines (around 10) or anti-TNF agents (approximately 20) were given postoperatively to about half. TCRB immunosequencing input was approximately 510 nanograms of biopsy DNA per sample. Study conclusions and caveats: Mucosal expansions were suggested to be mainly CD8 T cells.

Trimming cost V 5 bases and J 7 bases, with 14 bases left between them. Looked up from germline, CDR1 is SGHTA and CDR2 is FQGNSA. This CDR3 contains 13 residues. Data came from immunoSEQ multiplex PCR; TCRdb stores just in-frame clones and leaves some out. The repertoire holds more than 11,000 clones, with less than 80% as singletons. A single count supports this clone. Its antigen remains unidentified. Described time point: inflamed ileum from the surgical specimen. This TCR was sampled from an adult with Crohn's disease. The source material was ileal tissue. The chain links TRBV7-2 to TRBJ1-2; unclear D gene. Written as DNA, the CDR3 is TGTGCCAGCAGCCCAGTTGGGATCGGTGGCTACACCTTC. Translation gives CASSPVGIGGYTF.